This entry lists 25 T cell receptor beta chains sequenced from one sample in a study of control samples from healthy donors and cancer patients (dated by TCRdb to 2019 to 2021). The library relied on the immunoSEQ multiplex PCR assay. Held by TCRdb, this immuneACCESS table contains in-frame sequences only and omits some clones. Under half of the omission traces to an unresolved V gene where checked; the cause of the rest is unknown. The sample table records almost 95,000 clones; 75% to 95% of these occur just once. The ten largest account for 3% to 4.5% of the sample. Sequenced sample: blood. These receptor sequences come from a woman under 30 in good health.

V is TRBV29-1 and J is TRBJ2-7; tentatively, D is TRBD2 (6 bases). V shed 1 base and J shed 3 bases, with 13 bases lying between them. The CDR3 is made up of 14 amino acids. The germline V gene has CDR1 SQVTM and CDR2 ANQGSEA. In DNA form, the CDR3 reads TGCAGCGTTGAAGGGGCGGGACTCCACTACGAGCAGTACTTC. It translates to CSVEGAGLHYEQYF.

CDR3 in DNA: TGCGCCAGCAGCCAATGGCAGGGGCTTGGCACTGAAGCTTTCTTT. Its protein product is CASSQWQGLGTEAFF. The V and J genes are TRBV4-1 and TRBJ1-1; D might be TRBD1 (6 bases). Deletions cut 2 bases from V and 4 bases from J, with 14 bases between. This CDR3 comprises 15 residues. CDR1 and CDR2 (germline): MGHRA, YSYEKL.

V and J are TRBV4-2 and TRBJ2-1; D is ambiguous. V lost 1 base and J 3 bases, leaving 10 bases between the germline ends. The CDR3 loop spans 15 amino acids. Per the germline V gene, CDR1 is LGHNA and CDR2 is YNFKEQ. The CDR3 reads CASSQAFYDYNEQFF. DNA for the CDR3: TGTGCCAGCAGCCAAGCCTTCTATGACTACAATGAGCAGTTCTTC.

The chain joins TRBV14 to TRBJ1-1, with unresolved D. The CDR3 is 16 residues long. Per germline, CDR1 SGHDN and CDR2 FVKESK. Trimming left V 5 bases short and J 0 bases short, with 16 bases between. The CDR3, as DNA: TGTGCCAGCAGCTCCCAGCCGGGTCCTCTGAACACTGAAGCTTTCTTT. As protein: CASSSQPGPLNTEAFF. Supplemented by reference TRBV14 and TRBJ1-1, the full variable domain reads EAGVTQFPSHSVIEKGQTVTLRCDPISGHDNLYWYRRVMGKEIKFLLHFVKESKQDESGMPNNRFLAERTGGTYSTLKVQPAELEDSGVYFCASSSQPGPLNTEAFFGQGTRLTVV.

The CDR3 region has the DNA TGTGCCACCAGCAGAGGCTTGGCAGCAAATCAGCCCCAGCATTTT. This encodes CATSRGLAANQPQHF. The chain links TRBV15 to TRBJ1-5; D ambiguous. This CDR3 contains 15 residues. Deletions cut 1 base from V and 4 bases from J, with 11 bases between. CDR1 LNHNV and CDR2 YYDKDF come from the germline V gene (reference sequence).

The rearrangement links TRBV4-1 to TRBJ1-1; possible D gene TRBD1, 6 bases. The germline gives CDR1 MGHRA, CDR2 YSYEKL. The CDR3 is made up of 13 amino acids. Deletions cut 4 bases from V and 1 base from J, with 7 bases between. This chain's CDR3 is CASSLRGNTEAFF. The DNA for the CDR3 is TGCGCCAGCAGCCTCAGGGGGAACACTGAAGCTTTCTTT.

The chain combines TRBV11-3 with TRBJ1-2; D gene unclear. This CDR3 has 11 amino acids. Deletions cut 7 bases from V and 5 bases from J, with 8 bases between. CDR1 SGHNT and CDR2 YENEEA come from the germline V gene. The CDR3 reads CASIQSYGYTF. The CDR3 DNA follows: TGTGCCAGCATACAGAGTTATGGCTACACCTTC. The whole variable domain, remainder taken from reference TRBV11-3 and TRBJ1-2, is EAGVVQSPRYKIIEKKQPVAFWCNPISGHNTLYWYLQNLGQGPELLIRYENEEAVDDSQLPKDRFSAERLKGVDSTLKIQPAELGDSAVYLCASIQSYGYTFGSGTRLTVV.

This clone was detected once. The chain joins TRBV2 to TRBJ1-5; D is undetermined. Germline CDR1 reads SNHLY; CDR2 reads FYNNEI. The germline V and J ends were trimmed by 2 bases and 11 bases, with 13 bases remaining between them. There are 13 residues in the CDR3. The CDR3 loop reads CASSERVPAAQHF. As DNA, the CDR3 is TGTGCCAGCAGTGAAAGGGTTCCCGCGGCCCAGCATTTT.

A note on this clone: At one of its ends the junction is not consistent with the germline gene, which may arise from a read error. V and J are TRBV7-2 and TRBJ2-1; possible D gene TRBD2, 5 bases. CDR1 is SGHTA, CDR2 FQGNSA, per germline. The CDR3 consists of 11 residues. The CDR3 DNA is TGTGCCAGCAGCCTAGCTGGTGAGCAGTTCTTC. It yields the protein CASSLAGEQFF.

The chain has TRBV5-1 and TRBJ1-2; D unresolved. The V end lost 0 bases, the J end lost 0 bases, and 9 bases lay between the germline ends. This CDR3 is built from 15 residues. CDR1 is SGHRS, CDR2 YFSETQ, per germline. The chain's CDR3 is CASSLAGWANYGYTF. The CDR3 region has the DNA TGCGCCAGCAGCTTGGCTGGGTGGGCTAACTATGGCTACACCTTC.

The chain recombines TRBV29-1 with TRBJ1-1; D is undetermined. V was pared by 4 bases and J by 7 bases, with 22 bases between. The CDR3 is 15 residues long. The germline CDR1 and CDR2 sequences are SQVTM and ANQGSEA. The CDR3 region has the DNA TGCAGCGTTGGCGGGGTGGCAGGCCCGTGGGATGAAGCTTTCTTT. This codes for CSVGGVAGPWDEAFF.

The rearrangement links TRBV20-1 to TRBJ1-1, with D hard to call. The CDR3 loop spans 8 amino acids. The germline gives CDR1 DFQATT, CDR2 SNEGSKA (reference sequence). V shed 0 bases and J shed 10 bases, with 0 bases lying between them. Written as DNA, the CDR3 is TGCAGTGCTAGAGAAGCTTTCTTT. Its protein product is CSAREAFF.

V usage is TRBV19 and J usage is TRBJ1-1; weak D call: TRBD1 (6 bases). Germline CDR1 is LNHDA and CDR2 is SQIVND (reference sequence). This CDR3 has 15 amino acids. The germline V and J ends were trimmed by 5 bases and 1 base, with 14 bases remaining between them. The CDR3 loop reads CASSWALQGNTEAFF. In nucleotides, the CDR3 is TGTGCCAGTAGTTGGGCGTTACAGGGGAACACTGAAGCTTTCTTT. The whole variable domain, filled in from reference TRBV19 and TRBJ1-1, reads DGGITQSPKYLFRKEGQNVTLSCEQNLNHDAMYWYRQDPGQGLRLIYYSQIVNDFQKGDIAEGYSVSREKKESFPLTVTSAQKNPTAFYLCASSWALQGNTEAFFGQGTRLTVV.

V is TRBV29-1 and J is TRBJ1-4; D ambiguous. This CDR3 has 13 residues. Germline V gene data show CDR1 as SQVTM and CDR2 as ANQGSEA. V lost 3 bases, J lost 5 bases, and 10 bases lay in between. The DNA of the CDR3 is TGCAGCGTTGAGGCGAAAGGGAATGAAAAACTGTTTTTT. Translated: CSVEAKGNEKLFF.

The J gene is TRBJ1-1, the V gene TRBV4-2; D not resolved. V was clipped by 2 bases and J by 0 bases, with 1 base between them. The CDR3 sequence is 12 residues long. Per germline, CDR1 LGHNA and CDR2 YNFKEQ. CDR3 DNA sequence: TGTGCCAGCAGCCAAATGAACACTGAAGCTTTCTTT. Amino acids: CASSQMNTEAFF.

The chain couples TRBV7-2 to TRBJ2-5, with 7 bases that match TRBD2. Germline CDR1 reads SGHTA; CDR2 reads FQGNSA. CDR3 length: 13 amino acids. V dropped 5 bases and J dropped 5; count of bases not matched to a gene: 5. The CDR3, as DNA: TGTGCCAGCAGCCGCCCCGGGGGGGAGACCCAGTACTTC. Translating gives CASSRPGGETQYF.

The J gene is TRBJ1-2, the V gene TRBV5-1; D perhaps matches TRBD1 (6 bases). V lost 3 bases and J 7 bases, leaving 22 bases between the germline ends. Germline lookup yields CDR1 SGHRS and CDR2 YFSETQ. This CDR3 has 16 residues. The CDR3 region has the DNA TGCGCCAGCAGCTCGGGAGGAGCGGGGGGCTCCGTTGGCTACACCTTC. Its protein product is CASSSGGAGGSVGYTF. Complete variable domain (other parts from reference TRBV5-1 and TRBJ1-2): KAGVTQTPRYLIKTRGQQVTLSCSPISGHRSVSWYQQTPGQGLQFLFEYFSETQRNKGNFPGRFSGRQFSNSRSEMNVSTLELGDSALYLCASSSGGAGGSVGYTFGSGTRLTVV.

The chain carries TRBV29-1 and TRBJ2-7, with TRBD1 as a possible D gene (6 bases). Germline V gene lookup returns CDR1 SQVTM and CDR2 ANQGSEA. This CDR3 region has 15 residues. The germline V and J ends were trimmed by 0 bases and 5 bases, with 17 bases remaining between them. In DNA form, the CDR3 reads TGCAGCGTTGAAGAAGCGACAGGCGGTGGCGACGAGCAGTACTTC. Its protein is CSVEEATGGGDEQYF.

For the CDR3, the DNA is TGTGCCAGCAGACCTATCGGACTAGATACGCAGTATTTT. This translates into CASRPIGLDTQYF. The genes are TRBV5-4 and TRBJ2-3; D is possibly TRBD2 (5 bases). CDR1 is SGHNT, CDR2 YYREEE, per germline (reference sequence). Trimming removed 5 bases at V and 5 bases at J, with 12 bases between. The CDR3 sequence is 13 residues long.

This clone has just a few counts. This sequence joins TRBV6-5 and TRBJ2-7, with D tentatively TRBD2 (5 bases). V lost 5 bases and J 2 bases, leaving 16 bases between the germline ends. CDR1 MNHEY and CDR2 SVGAGI come from the germline V gene. The CDR3 spans 15 residues. CDR3 residues: CASSPEGTGAYEQYF. CDR3 DNA: TGTGCCAGCAGTCCTGAGGGTACTGGGGCCTACGAGCAGTACTTC.

The chain has TRBV5-8 and TRBJ1-5; the D gene is possibly TRBD1 (5 bases). V gave up 0 bases and J gave up 5 bases, with 6 bases separating them. This CDR3 spans 13 amino acids. Germline V gene lookup returns CDR1 SGHTS and CDR2 YDEGEE. The CDR3 DNA is TGTGCCAGCAGCTTGGGAGGGGATCAGCCCCAGCATTTT. This encodes CASSLGGDQPQHF.

The CDR3 loop is CASSASDSSLYEQYF. CDR3 DNA sequence: TGTGCCAGCAGCGCCTCGGACAGTTCCCTCTACGAGCAGTACTTC. The chain combines TRBV9 with TRBJ2-7, with D perhaps TRBD1 (6 bases). There are 15 residues in the CDR3. Trimming shortened V by 3 bases and J by 3 bases, and 16 bases separated the two germline ends. CDR1 SGDLS and CDR2 YYNGEE come from the germline V gene.

This chain joins TRBV5-1 and TRBJ2-7; no firm D call. Per germline, CDR1 SGHRS and CDR2 YFSETQ. Trimming shortened V by 5 bases and J by 0 bases, and 9 bases separated the two germline ends. The CDR3 covers 13 residues. CDR3 DNA sequence: TGCGCCAGCAGATTAGGCGGCTCCTACGAGCAGTACTTC. Translation: CASRLGGSYEQYF.

The chain employs TRBV5-4 and TRBJ2-7, with TRBD1 identical over 11 bases. The trim removed 5 bases at V and 7 bases at J, leaving 8 bases unmatched. Germline V gene sequence: CDR1 SGHNT, CDR2 YYREEE (reference sequence). The CDR3 has 14 residues. CDR3 sequence: CASREGQGGGEQYF. The CDR3 DNA is TGTGCCAGCAGGGAGGGACAGGGGGGTGGAGAGCAGTACTTC.

This clone occurred once. CDR3 sequence: CASSWGTGQDPLNTEAFF. The CDR3 region has the DNA TGCGCCAGCAGCTGGGGAACGGGACAGGACCCCTTGAACACTGAAGCTTTCTTT. This sequence joins TRBV5-1 and TRBJ1-1, with 8 bases lining up with TRBD1. The CDR3 has 18 residues. V shed 3 bases, J shed 0 bases, and the junction held 13 bases outside the gene matches. Germline CDR1 and CDR2: SGHRS and YFSETQ.